These 9 T cell receptor beta chains came from one sample sequenced in a study of blood T cell repertoires in COVID-19. TCRdb's table, derived via immunoSEQ multiplex PCR, lists solely in-frame clones and lacks some. The sample lists around 100,000 clones, about 89% occurring once. Specimen: peripheral blood. Receptor source: a human donor in a cohort sampled during active COVID-19.

The rearrangement uses TRBV28 and TRBJ2-6, with 9 bases fitting TRBD2. This CDR3 is 17 amino acids long. Germline CDR1 is MDHEN and CDR2 is SYDVKM. Trimming took 4 bases from V and 0 from J; bases not matched to a gene: 4. CDR3 region: CASSYSGSSSGANVLTF. Here the CDR3 DNA reads TGTGCCAGCAGTTATAGCGGGAGCAGCTCTGGGGCCAACGTCCTGACTTTC.

There are a few counts of this clone. The chain recombines TRBV4-3 with TRBJ2-5, with TRBD1 matching over 7 bases. The CDR3 extends over 16 amino acids. The germline CDR1 and CDR2 sequences are LGHNA and YSLEER. The V and J ends lost 0 bases and 3 bases, in that order; junction bases with no gene match: 7. The DNA of the CDR3 is TGCGCCAGCAGCCAAGAAGGGTCGGGACAGAAAGAGACCCAGTACTTC. It specifies CASSQEGSGQKETQYF.

As concerns this clone: An end of the junction does not agree with germline; a read error may underlie this. The chain couples TRBV7-9 to TRBJ2-7; possibly TRBD1 for D (6 bases). The germline V gene encodes CDR1 SEHNR and CDR2 FQNEAQ (reference sequence). The CDR3 loop spans 15 amino acids. CDR3 protein: CASSLMGASSHEQYF. The CDR3 DNA reads as TGTGCCAGCAGCTTAATGGGGGCGAGCTCCCACGAGCAGTACTTC.

The chain combines TRBV5-4 with TRBJ2-3; 7 positions match TRBD2. The CDR3 runs 14 residues. Germline V gene data show CDR1 as SGHNT and CDR2 as YYREEE (reference sequence). J lost 3 bases, V lost 3 bases, and 4 bases had no gene match. CDR3 in DNA: TGTGCCAGCAGCTCGGGACTACAAACAGATACGCAGTATTTT. This encodes CASSSGLQTDTQYF.

The J gene is TRBJ2-3, the V gene TRBV3-1 (or the pseudogene TRBV3-2); 8 bases agree with TRBD2. Germline values: CDR1 LGHDT, CDR2 YNNKEL (reference sequence). There are 14 residues in the CDR3. V was clipped by 1 base and J by 4 bases; unmatched bases: 1. Here the CDR3 DNA reads TGTGCCAGCAGCCAAGCGGGGGGGGCAGATACGCAGTATTTT. Amino acid sequence: CASSQAGGADTQYF.

Details on this clone: In the same sample, other DNA sequences code for this CDR3. The rearrangement uses TRBV24-1 and TRBJ2-5; no clear D gene. V dropped 3 bases and J dropped 5 bases, with 6 bases sitting between them. The CDR3 totals 12 residues. Looked up from germline, CDR1 is KGHDR and CDR2 is SFDVKD. CDR3 residues: CATSDPGETQYF. In DNA form, the CDR3 reads TGTGCCACCAGTGATCCCGGGGAGACCCAGTACTTC.

The V and J genes are TRBV30 and TRBJ1-1; no firm D call. With 1 base removed from V and 4 bases from J, the gap between germline ends came to 10 bases. This CDR3 region has 13 residues. Germline-derived CDR1 and CDR2 are GTSNPN and SVGIG (reference sequence). The CDR3 region is CAWSAGYRTEAFF. In DNA form, the CDR3 reads TGTGCCTGGAGTGCGGGGTACCGCACTGAAGCTTTCTTT.

The chain joins TRBV19 to TRBJ2-7; D remains unclear. Trimming cost V 3 bases and J 0 bases, with 9 bases left between them. Germline V gene data show CDR1 as LNHDA and CDR2 as SQIVND (reference sequence). The CDR3 totals 14 residues. In nucleotides, the CDR3 is TGTGCCAGTAGTATTGGTCACGGCTCCTACGAGCAGTACTTC. Translated: CASSIGHGSYEQYF.

The chain couples TRBV3-1 (or the pseudogene TRBV3-2) to TRBJ2-1, with 7 bases identical to TRBD2. V was pared by 0 bases and J by 3 bases, with 2 bases of the junction left unmatched. Looked up from germline, CDR1 is LGHDT and CDR2 is YNNKEL (reference sequence). The CDR3 covers 15 residues. CDR3: CASSQEAGVYNEQFF. DNA of the CDR3: TGTGCCAGCAGCCAAGAGGCGGGGGTCTACAATGAGCAGTTCTTC.